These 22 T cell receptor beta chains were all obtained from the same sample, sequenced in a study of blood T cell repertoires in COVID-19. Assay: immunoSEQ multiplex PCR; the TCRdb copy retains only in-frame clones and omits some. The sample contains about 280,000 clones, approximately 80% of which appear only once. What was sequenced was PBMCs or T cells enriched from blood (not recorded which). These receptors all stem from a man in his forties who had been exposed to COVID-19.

CDR3 sequence: CASSFDSNTEAFF. The CDR3 DNA follows: TGTGCCAGCAGTTTCGACAGTAACACTGAAGCTTTCTTT. J is TRBJ1-1 and V is TRBV12-3 or TRBV12-4, with D maybe TRBD1 (5 bases). The CDR3 is made up of 13 amino acids. V was cut by 3 bases and J by 2 bases, with 7 bases left in between.

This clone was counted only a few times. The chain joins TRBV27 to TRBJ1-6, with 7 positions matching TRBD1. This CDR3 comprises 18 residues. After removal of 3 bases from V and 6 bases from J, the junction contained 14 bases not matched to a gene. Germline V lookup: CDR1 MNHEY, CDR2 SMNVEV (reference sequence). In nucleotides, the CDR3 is TGTGCCAGCAGTTTTAGGTATACCAACCGGGACAGTAATTCACCCCTCCACTTT. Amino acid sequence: CASSFRYTNRDSNSPLHF.

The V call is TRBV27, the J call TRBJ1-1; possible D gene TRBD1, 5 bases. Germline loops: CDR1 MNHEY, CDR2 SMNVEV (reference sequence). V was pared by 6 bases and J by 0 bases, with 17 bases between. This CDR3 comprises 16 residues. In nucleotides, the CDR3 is TGTGCCAGCAGCTTTGGGGCAGCCATCATGAACACTGAAGCTTTCTTT. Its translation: CASSFGAAIMNTEAFF.

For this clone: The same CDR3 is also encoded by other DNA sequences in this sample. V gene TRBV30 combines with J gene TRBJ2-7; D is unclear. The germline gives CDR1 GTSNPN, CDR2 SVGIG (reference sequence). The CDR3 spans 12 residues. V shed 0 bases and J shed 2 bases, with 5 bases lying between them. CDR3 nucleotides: TGTGCCTGGAGTGTCTTAGCCTACGAGCAGTACTTC. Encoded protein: CAWSVLAYEQYF.

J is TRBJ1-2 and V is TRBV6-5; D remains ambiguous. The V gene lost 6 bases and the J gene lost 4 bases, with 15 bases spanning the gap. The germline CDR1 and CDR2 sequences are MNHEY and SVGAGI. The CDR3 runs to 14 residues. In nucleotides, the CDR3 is TGTGCCAGCAGACAGCGGGGTGTGAGCTATGGCTACACCTTC. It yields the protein CASRQRGVSYGYTF.

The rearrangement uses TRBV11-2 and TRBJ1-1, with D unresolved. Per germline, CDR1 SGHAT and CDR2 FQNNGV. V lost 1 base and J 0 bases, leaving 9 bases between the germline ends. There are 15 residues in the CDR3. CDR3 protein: CASSLGVSMNTEAFF. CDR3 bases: TGTGCCAGCAGCTTAGGAGTATCCATGAACACTGAAGCTTTCTTT.

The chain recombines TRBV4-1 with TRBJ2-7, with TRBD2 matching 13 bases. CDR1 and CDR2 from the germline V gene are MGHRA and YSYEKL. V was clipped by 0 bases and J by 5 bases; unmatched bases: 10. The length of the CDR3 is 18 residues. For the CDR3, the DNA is TGCGCCAGCAGCCAAGAAGAATGGACTAGCGGGAGTCGACACGAGCAGTACTTC. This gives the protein CASSQEEWTSGSRHEQYF.

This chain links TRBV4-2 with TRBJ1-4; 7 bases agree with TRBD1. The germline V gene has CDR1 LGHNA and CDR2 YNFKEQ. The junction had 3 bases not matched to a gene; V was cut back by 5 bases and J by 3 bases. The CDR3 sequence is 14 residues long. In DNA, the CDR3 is TGTGCCAGCAGCTCAGGACAGGCTAATGAAAAACTGTTTTTT. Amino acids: CASSSGQANEKLFF.

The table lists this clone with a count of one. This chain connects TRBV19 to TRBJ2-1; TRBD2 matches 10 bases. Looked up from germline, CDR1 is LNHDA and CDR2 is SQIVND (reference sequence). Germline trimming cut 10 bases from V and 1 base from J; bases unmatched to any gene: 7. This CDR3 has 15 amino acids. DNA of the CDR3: TGTGCCACGGTTAAGCGGGGGGGATCCTACAATGAGCAGTTCTTC. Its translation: CATVKRGGSYNEQFF. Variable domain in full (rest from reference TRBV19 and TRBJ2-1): DGGITQSPKYLFRKEGQNVTLSCEQNLNHDAMYWYRQDPGQGLRLIYYSQIVNDFQKGDIAEGYSVSREKKESFPLTVTSAQKNPTAFYLCATVKRGGSYNEQFFGPGTRLTVL.

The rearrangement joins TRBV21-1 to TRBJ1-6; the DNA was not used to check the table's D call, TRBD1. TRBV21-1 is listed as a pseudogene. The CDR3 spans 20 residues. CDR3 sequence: CASSKVPRDRGLAKDSPLHF. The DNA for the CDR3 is TGTGCCAGCAGCAAAGTACCTCGGGACAGGGGGCTGGCCAAAGATTCACCCCTCCACTTT.

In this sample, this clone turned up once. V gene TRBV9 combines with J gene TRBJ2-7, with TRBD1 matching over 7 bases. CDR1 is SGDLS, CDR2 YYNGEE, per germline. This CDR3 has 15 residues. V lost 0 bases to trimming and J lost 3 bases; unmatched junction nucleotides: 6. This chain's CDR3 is CASSVGTGTVYEQYF. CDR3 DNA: TGTGCCAGCAGCGTAGGGACGGGGACAGTCTACGAGCAGTACTTC.

The CDR3 nucleotides read TGTGCCAGCAGCTTGGGTCCGGGGATTCAGCCCCAGCATTTT. Residues: CASSLGPGIQPQHF. V usage is TRBV5-6 and J usage is TRBJ1-5; no clear D gene. The CDR3 is 14 residues long. CDR1 is SGHDT and CDR2 is YYEEEE in the germline V gene. Trimming took 0 bases from V and 6 from J, leaving 10 bases between them.

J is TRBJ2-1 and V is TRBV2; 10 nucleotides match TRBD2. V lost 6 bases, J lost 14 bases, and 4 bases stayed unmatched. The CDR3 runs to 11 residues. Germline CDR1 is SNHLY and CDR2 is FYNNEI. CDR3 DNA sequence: TGTGCCAGCAGCTCCGGGACTAGCGAGTTCTTC. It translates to CASSSGTSEFF.

The CDR3 bases are TGTGCCAGCAGCTTCCCGGGACAGGGAAGGGCCGGGGAGCTGTTTTTT. Translated: CASSFPGQGRAGELFF. V usage is TRBV7-3 and J usage is TRBJ2-2, with 9 bases identical to TRBD1. Looked up from germline, CDR1 is SGHTA and CDR2 is FQGTGA. Trimming at V came to 3 bases and at J to 6 bases, leaving 8 bases not matched to a gene. This CDR3 region has 16 residues.

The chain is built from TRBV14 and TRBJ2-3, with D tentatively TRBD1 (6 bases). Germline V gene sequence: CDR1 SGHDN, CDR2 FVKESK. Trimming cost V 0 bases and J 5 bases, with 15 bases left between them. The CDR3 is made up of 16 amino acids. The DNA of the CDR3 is TGTGCCAGCAGCCAAGATGGGGGCCTGCAGGGAGATACGCAGTATTTT. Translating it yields CASSQDGGLQGDTQYF.

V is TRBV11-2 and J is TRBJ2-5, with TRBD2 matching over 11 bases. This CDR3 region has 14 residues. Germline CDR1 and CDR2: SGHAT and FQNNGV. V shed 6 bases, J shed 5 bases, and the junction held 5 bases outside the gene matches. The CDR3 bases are TGTGCCAGCAGAAAAATAGCGGGAGGGGAGACCCAGTACTTC. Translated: CASRKIAGGETQYF.

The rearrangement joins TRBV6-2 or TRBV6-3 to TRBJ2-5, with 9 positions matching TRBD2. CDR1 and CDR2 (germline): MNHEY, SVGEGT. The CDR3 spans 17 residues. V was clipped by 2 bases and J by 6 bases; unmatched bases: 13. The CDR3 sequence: CASSYNPLAGAPKTQYF. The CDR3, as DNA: TGTGCCAGCAGTTACAACCCTTTAGCGGGAGCTCCCAAGACCCAGTACTTC.

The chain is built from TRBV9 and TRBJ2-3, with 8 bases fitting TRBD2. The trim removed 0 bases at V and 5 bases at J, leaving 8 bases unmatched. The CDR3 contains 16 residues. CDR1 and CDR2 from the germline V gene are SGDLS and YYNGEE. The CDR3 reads CASSVAGRAAGDTQYF. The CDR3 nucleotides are TGTGCCAGCAGCGTAGCCGGGAGGGCCGCTGGAGATACGCAGTATTTT.

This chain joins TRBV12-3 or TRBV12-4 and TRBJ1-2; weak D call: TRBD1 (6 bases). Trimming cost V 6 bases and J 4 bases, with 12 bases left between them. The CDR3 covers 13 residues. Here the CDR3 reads CASSLRDTYGYTF. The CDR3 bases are TGTGCCAGCAGCCTAAGGGACACCTATGGCTACACCTTC.

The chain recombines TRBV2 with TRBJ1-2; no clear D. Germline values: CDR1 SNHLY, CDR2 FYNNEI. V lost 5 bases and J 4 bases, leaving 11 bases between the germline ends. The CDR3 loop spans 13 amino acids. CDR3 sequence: CASSPEGGYGYTF. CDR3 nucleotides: TGTGCCAGCAGTCCCGAGGGAGGCTATGGCTACACCTTC.

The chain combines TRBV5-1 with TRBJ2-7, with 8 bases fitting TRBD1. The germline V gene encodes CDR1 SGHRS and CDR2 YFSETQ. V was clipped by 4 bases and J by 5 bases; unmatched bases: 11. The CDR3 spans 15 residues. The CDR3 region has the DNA TGCGCCAGCAGCCCTGGGACAGGTTTATTGAACGAGCAGTACTTC. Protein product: CASSPGTGLLNEQYF.

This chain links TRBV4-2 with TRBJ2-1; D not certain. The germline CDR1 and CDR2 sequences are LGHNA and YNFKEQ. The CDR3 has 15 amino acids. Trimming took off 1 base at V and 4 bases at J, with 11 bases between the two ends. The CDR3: CASSQGALGYNEQFF. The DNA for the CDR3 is TGTGCCAGCAGCCAAGGGGCCCTTGGTTACAATGAGCAGTTCTTC.